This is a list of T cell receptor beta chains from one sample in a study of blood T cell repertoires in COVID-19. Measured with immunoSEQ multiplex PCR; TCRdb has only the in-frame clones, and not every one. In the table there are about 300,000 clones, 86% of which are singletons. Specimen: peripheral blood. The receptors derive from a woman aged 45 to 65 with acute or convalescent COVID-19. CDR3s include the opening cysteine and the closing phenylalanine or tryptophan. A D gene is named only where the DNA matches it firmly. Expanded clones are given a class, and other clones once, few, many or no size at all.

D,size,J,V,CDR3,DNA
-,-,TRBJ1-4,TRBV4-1,CASSRAESLNEKLFF,TGCGCCAGCAGCCGTGCGGAGAGCCTTAATGAAAAACTGTTTTTT
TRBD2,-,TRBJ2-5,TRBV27,CASSQIAGAEETQYF,TGTGCCAGCAGTCAGATAGCGGGAGCGGAGGAGACCCAGTACTTC
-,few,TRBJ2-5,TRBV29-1,CSVVKGDRETQYF,TGCAGCGTTGTAAAAGGAGACAGAGAGACCCAGTACTTC
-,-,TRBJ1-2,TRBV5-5,CASSPTGKVYGYTF,TGTGCCAGCAGTCCTACAGGGAAAGTCTATGGCTACACCTTC
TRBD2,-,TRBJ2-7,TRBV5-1,CASSISPGLAGSYEQYF,TGCGCCAGCAGCATAAGCCCGGGACTAGCGGGATCCTACGAGCAGTACTTC
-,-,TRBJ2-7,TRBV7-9,CASSLGASYEQYF,TGTGCCAGCAGCTTGGGCGCGAGCTACGAGCAGTACTTC
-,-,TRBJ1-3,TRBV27,CASRSHSGNTIYF,TGTGCCAGTAGGAGTCACTCTGGAAACACCATATATTTT
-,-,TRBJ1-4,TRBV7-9,CASSLAPSHEEKLFF,TGTGCCAGCAGCTTAGCTCCCAGTCATGAAGAAAAACTGTTTTTT
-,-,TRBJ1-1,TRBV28,CASSPPGVSMNTEAFF,TGTGCCAGCAGTCCCCCAGGGGTATCCATGAACACTGAAGCTTTCTTT
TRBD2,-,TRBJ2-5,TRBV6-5,CASSSYGGEGEETQYF,TGTGCCAGCAGTTCCTACGGGGGGGAGGGTGAAGAGACCCAGTACTTC
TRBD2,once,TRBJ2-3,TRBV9,CASSVWAGGPTDTQYF,TGTGCCAGCAGCGTATGGGCGGGAGGGCCCACAGATACGCAGTATTTT
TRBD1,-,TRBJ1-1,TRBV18,CASSPQGATTEAFF,TGTGCCAGCTCACCACAGGGGGCGACCACTGAAGCTTTCTTT
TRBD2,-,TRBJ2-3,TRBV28,CASSLWTSGRLTDTQYF,TGTGCCAGCAGTTTGTGGACTAGCGGGAGACTCACAGATACGCAGTATTTT
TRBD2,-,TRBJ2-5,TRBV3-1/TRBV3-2,CASSPGLAEETQYF,TGTGCCAGCAGCCCAGGACTAGCGGAAGAGACCCAGTACTTC
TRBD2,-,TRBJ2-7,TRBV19,CASSIGGGPGEQYF,TGTGCCAGTAGTATAGGGGGAGGGCCGGGAGAGCAGTACTTC
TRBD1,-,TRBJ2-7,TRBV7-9,CASSPGQGVLYEQYF,TGTGCCAGCAGCCCGGGACAGGGAGTTCTGTACGAGCAGTACTTC
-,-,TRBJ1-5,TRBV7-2,CASSLALGQPQHF,TGTGCCAGCAGCTTAGCGCTCGGTCAGCCCCAGCATTTT
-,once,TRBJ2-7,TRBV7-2,CASSFSVGIYEQYF,TGTGCCAGCAGCTTTAGCGTGGGAATATACGAGCAGTACTTC
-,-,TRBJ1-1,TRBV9,CASSVQGTNTEAFF,TGTGCCAGCAGCGTACAGGGAACGAACACTGAAGCTTTCTTT
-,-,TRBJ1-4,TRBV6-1,CASSDRWAGTNEKLFF,TGTGCCAGCAGTGATAGGTGGGCAGGGACTAATGAAAAACTGTTTTTT
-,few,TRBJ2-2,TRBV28,CASSSPPWGATNTGELFF,TGTGCCAGCAGTTCCCCTCCCTGGGGCGCCACGAACACCGGGGAGCTGTTTTTT
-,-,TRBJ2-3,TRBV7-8,CASSLQSTDTQYF,TGTGCCAGCAGCTTACAGAGCACAGATACGCAGTATTTT
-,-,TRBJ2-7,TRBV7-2,CASSLEGGAYEQYF,TGTGCCAGCAGCTTAGAAGGGGGGGCCTACGAGCAGTACTTC
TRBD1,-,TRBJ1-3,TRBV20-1,CSASDRGPGNTIYF,TGCAGTGCCAGTGACAGGGGGCCTGGAAACACCATATATTTT
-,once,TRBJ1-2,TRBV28,CASSSGYYGYTF,TGTGCCAGCAGTTCAGGGTACTATGGCTACACCTTC
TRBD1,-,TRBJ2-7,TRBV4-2,CASSQDRPTGTYEQYF,TGTGCCAGCAGCCAAGATAGGCCGACAGGGACCTACGAGCAGTACTTC
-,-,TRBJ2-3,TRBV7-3,CASSPRGGSDTQYF,TGTGCCAGCAGCCCCCGAGGAGGGTCAGATACGCAGTATTTT
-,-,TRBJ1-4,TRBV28,CASSLYESTNEKLFF,TGTGCCAGCAGTTTATACGAGTCAACTAATGAAAAACTGTTTTTT
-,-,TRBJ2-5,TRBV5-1,CASSDWMGGGRSGTQYF,TGCGCCAGCAGCGATTGGATGGGGGGAGGCCGTTCGGGGACCCAGTACTTC
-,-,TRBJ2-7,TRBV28,CASSLSRQDKSYEQYF,TGTGCCAGCAGTTTATCGAGACAGGATAAATCCTACGAGCAGTACTTC
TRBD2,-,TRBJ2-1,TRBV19,CASRPSGSIYNEQFF,TGTGCCAGTAGACCTAGCGGGAGTATCTACAATGAGCAGTTCTTC
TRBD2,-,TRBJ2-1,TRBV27,CASSWRGGGRAPNEQFF,TGTGCCAGCAGTTGGAGGGGTGGCGGGAGGGCCCCAAATGAGCAGTTCTTC
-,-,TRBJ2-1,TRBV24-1,CATSDFAQIEQFF,TGTGCCACCAGTGATTTTGCACAGATTGAGCAGTTCTTC
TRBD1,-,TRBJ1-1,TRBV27,CASSPYGTGNTEAFF,TGTGCCAGCAGTCCGTACGGGACAGGGAACACTGAAGCTTTCTTT
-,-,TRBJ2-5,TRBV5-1,CATSGVGAKETQYF,TGCGCCACCTCCGGGGTGGGGGCCAAAGAGACCCAGTACTTC
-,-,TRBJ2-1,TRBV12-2,CASRLVTVWCNEQFF,TGTGCAAGTCGCTTAGTTACGGTATGGTGCAATGAGCAGTTCTTC
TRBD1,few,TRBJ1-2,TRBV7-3,CASSPTGPHGYTF,TGTGCCAGCAGCCCGACAGGGCCCCATGGCTACACCTTC
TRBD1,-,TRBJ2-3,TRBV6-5,CASSYSWDRADTQYF,TGTGCCAGCAGTTACTCGTGGGACAGGGCGGATACGCAGTATTTT
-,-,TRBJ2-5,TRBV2,CASSEGAGPGTSQETQYF,TGTGCCAGCAGTGAAGGAGCCGGCCCCGGGACTTCTCAAGAGACCCAGTACTTC
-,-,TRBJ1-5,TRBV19,CASSIPSSRNNQPQHF,TGTGCCAGTAGTATCCCGTCTTCGAGGAACAATCAGCCCCAGCATTTT
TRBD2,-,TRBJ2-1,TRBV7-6,CASRSGTSAYNEQFF,TGTGCCAGCAGGTCCGGGACTAGCGCGTACAATGAGCAGTTCTTC
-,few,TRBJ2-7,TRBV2,CASSEHYEQYF,TGTGCCAGCAGTGAACATTACGAGCAGTACTTC
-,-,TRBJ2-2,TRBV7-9,CASSLFSGTGELFF,TGTGCCAGCAGCTTGTTTTCCGGCACCGGGGAGCTGTTTTTT
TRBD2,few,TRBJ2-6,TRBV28,CASRTTSGSSGANVLTF,TGTGCCAGCAGAACGACTAGCGGGAGCTCTGGGGCCAACGTCCTGACTTTC